Listed here are 26 T cell receptor beta chains from one sample, sequenced in a study of CD8+CD57+ T cells in acquired aplastic anemia. Patients chosen for sequencing had CD8+CD57+ cells that had expanded, as shown by flow cytometry. For CDR3 and TCR beta VDJ profiling, genomic DNA was the template used. TCRdb re-analysed the reads in MiXCR, keeping a single row per CDR3 protein. The sample shows 250,000 to 350,000 distinct CDR3 sequences, about three fifths of them seen only once. Material: sorted CD4+, CD8+, or CD8+CD57+ T cells (not recorded which) from PBMCs. The origin of the receptors is a human donor with aplastic anemia.

The rearrangement joins TRBV6-5 to TRBJ2-5, with 11 bases identical to TRBD1. J lost 3 bases, V lost 6 bases, and 3 bases had no gene match. The CDR3 runs 14 residues. Germline CDR1 reads MNHEY; CDR2 reads SVGAGI. CDR3 region: CASRGTGGKETQYF. The CDR3, as DNA: TGTGCCAGCAGGGGGACAGGGGGAAAAGAGACCCAGTACTTC.

The rearrangement uses TRBV19 and TRBJ2-1; no reliable D call. The germline CDR1 and CDR2 sequences are LNHDA and SQIVND (reference sequence). The CDR3 covers 12 residues. Trimming stripped 3 bases from V and 7 bases from J, with 7 bases between. The CDR3 sequence: CASSMGGNEQFF. CDR3 nucleotides: TGTGCCAGTAGTATGGGTGGGAATGAGCAGTTCTTC.

On this clonotype itself: One junction end disagrees with the germline gene, perhaps due to a read error. The V gene is TRBV7-9, the J gene TRBJ2-5, with TRBD2 matching 10 bases. CDR1 is SEHNR and CDR2 is FQNEAQ in the germline V gene (reference sequence). The CDR3 runs 13 residues. CDR3 in amino acids: CASSSSGGSGCHF. DNA for the CDR3: TGTGCCAGCAGCAGTAGCGGGGGGTCTGGATGCCACTTC.

V is TRBV5-4 and J is TRBJ2-2; maybe TRBD2 (5 bases). The V end lost 4 bases, the J end lost 2 bases, and 12 bases lay between the germline ends. The CDR3 is made up of 15 amino acids. CDR1 and CDR2 from the germline V gene are SGHNT and YYREEE (reference sequence). CDR3 nucleotide sequence: TGTGCCAGCAGCCCTCGGACTTTTAACACCGGGGAGCTGTTTTTT. Residues: CASSPRTFNTGELFF.

As to this clonotype: The final CDR3 position lacks the conserved phenylalanine or tryptophan, pointing to a likely read error. The gene calls are TRBV5-6 and TRBJ2-5; TRBD1 agrees at 8 bases. The CDR3 is 14 residues long. Germline V gene lookup returns CDR1 SGHDT and CDR2 YYEEEE. V shed 3 bases, J shed 4 bases, and the junction held 5 bases outside the gene matches. Written as DNA, the CDR3 is TGTGCCAGCAGCTGGGGACAGGTCGTAGAGACCCAGTACCTC. Its translation is CASSWGQVVETQYL.

The V call is TRBV12-3 or TRBV12-4, the J call TRBJ1-1; 10 positions agree with TRBD1. The CDR3 spans 15 residues. The V and J ends lost 4 bases and 5 bases, in that order; junction bases with no gene match: 7. CDR3 protein: CASSSQTGGRTEAFF. The DNA of the CDR3 is TGTGCCAGCAGTTCTCAGACAGGGGGCAGGACTGAAGCTTTCTTT.

This clonotype came up a few times. The DNA for the CDR3 is TGTGCCAGCGGACTAGCCCTCACAGATACGCAGTATTTT. Its translation: CASGLALTDTQYF. The chain uses TRBV14 and TRBJ2-3; the match to TRBD2 covers 8 bases. CDR1 SGHDN and CDR2 FVKESK come from the germline V gene. The CDR3 consists of 13 residues. The ends lost 8 bases at V and 2 bases at J; junction bases unmatched: 3. The complete variable domain, with remaining parts taken from reference TRBV14 and TRBJ2-3, reads EAGVTQFPSHSVIEKGQTVTLRCDPISGHDNLYWYRRVMGKEIKFLLHFVKESKQDESGMPNNRFLAERTGGTYSTLKVQPAELEDSGVYFCASGLALTDTQYFGPGTRLTVL.

The chain combines TRBV19 with TRBJ2-5; D perhaps matches TRBD1 (5 bases). Deletions cut 1 base from V and 5 bases from J, with 14 bases between. The germline CDR1 and CDR2 sequences are LNHDA and SQIVND (reference sequence). This CDR3 contains 15 residues. CDR3 in amino acids: CASSIGSQGGETQYF. As DNA, the CDR3 is TGTGCCAGTAGTATAGGAAGTCAGGGCGGCGAGACCCAGTACTTC.

This chain joins TRBV10-1 and TRBJ2-3; D is unresolved. The CDR3 spans 13 residues. Per germline, CDR1 WNHNN and CDR2 SYGVQD (reference sequence). The ends were cut back, 5 bases at V and 3 bases at J, with 9 bases in the middle. CDR3 amino acids: CASSQDGTDTQYF. DNA of the CDR3: TGCGCCAGCAGTCAGGACGGGACAGATACGCAGTATTTT.

A note on this clonotype: One base away lies a much larger clone, so this may be a sequencing read error. The chain joins TRBV5-5 to TRBJ1-2, with D maybe TRBD1 (6 bases). The V and J ends lost 7 bases and 1 base respectively, with 26 bases between them. The CDR3 totals 18 residues. Per the germline V gene, CDR1 is SGHKS and CDR2 is YYEKEE (reference sequence). The DNA for the CDR3 is TGTGCCAGCGGCCCCGAGGACAGTGGCTTATTGGTTAACTATGGCTACACCTTC. This encodes CASGPEDSGLLVNYGYTF.

This clonotype appeared many times. The rearrangement joins TRBV2 to TRBJ2-5, with D possibly being TRBD1 or TRBD2 (6 bases each). Germline-derived CDR1 and CDR2 are SNHLY and FYNNEI. CDR3 length: 15 residues. The V end was cut by 4 bases, the J end by 1 base, with 13 bases between. The CDR3 loop is CASSGFGGFQETQYF. In DNA, the CDR3 is TGTGCCAGCAGTGGATTCGGGGGCTTCCAAGAGACCCAGTACTTC.

This clonotype was observed once. The rearrangement joins TRBV6-1 to TRBJ1-1; TRBD1 is a possible D gene (5 bases). Trimming took off 5 bases at V and 5 bases at J, with 15 bases between the two ends. Germline CDR1 and CDR2: MNHNS and SASEGT. The CDR3 has 14 residues. DNA of the CDR3: TGTGCCAGCAGTCCCGGGGCCGCAAGGACTGAAGCTTTCTTT. Protein: CASSPGAARTEAFF.

As concerns this clonotype: Since a much larger clone is just one base distant, this may be a read error. The chain recombines TRBV5-1 with TRBJ2-1, with D possibly matching TRBD2 (6 bases). This CDR3 is 14 amino acids long. The germline CDR1 and CDR2 sequences are SGHRS and YFSETQ. The CDR3 region has the DNA TGTGCCAGCAGCCAACTGGAGGGCGGGGTTGAGCAGTTCTTC. This sequence encodes CASSQLEGGVEQFF.

This chain uses TRBV20-1 with TRBJ2-3; TRBD2 aligns across 8 bases. The V gene's germline CDR1 is DFQATT and CDR2 SNEGSKA (reference sequence). CDR3 length: 13 residues. The ends lost 0 bases at V and 7 bases at J; junction bases unmatched: 3. CDR3 in DNA: TGCAGTGCTAGAGATCCTAGCGGGTATACGCAGTATTTT. It specifies CSARDPSGYTQYF.

The rearrangement uses TRBV20-1 and TRBJ1-6; 8 bases are a match to TRBD1. V lost 2 bases to trimming and J lost 6 bases; unmatched junction nucleotides: 3. Germline V gene sequence: CDR1 DFQATT, CDR2 SNEGSKA (reference sequence). CDR3 length: 14 amino acids. The chain's CDR3 is CSARPTGANSPLHF. The CDR3 coding sequence is TGCAGTGCTAGACCGACAGGGGCTAATTCACCCCTCCACTTT.

This clonotype was seen a few times. This sequence joins TRBV10-1 and TRBJ2-7; D is unclear. The ends were cut back, 2 bases at V and 2 bases at J, with 4 bases in the middle. The CDR3 sequence is 12 residues long. The germline gives CDR1 WNHNN, CDR2 SYGVQD (reference sequence). The CDR3 coding sequence is TGCGCCAGCAGTGAGAACACCTACGAGCAGTACTTC. Translation: CASSENTYEQYF.

Remarks on this clonotype: Mismatch with germline at one junction end may stem from a read error. The chain has TRBV12-3 or TRBV12-4 and TRBJ2-7; possibly TRBD1 for D (6 bases). The CDR3 contains 15 residues. CDR3: CASSLKGHTSYERYF. CDR3 DNA sequence: TGTGCCAGCAGTTTGAAGGGACACACATCCTACGAGCGGTACTTC.

This rearrangement joins TRBV19 to TRBJ1-6; a weak D match, TRBD1 (6 bases). This CDR3 region has 14 residues. V was pared by 4 bases and J by 6 bases, with 10 bases between. Germline V gene sequence: CDR1 LNHDA, CDR2 SQIVND (reference sequence). The CDR3 DNA reads as TGTGCCAGTAGTAGTCGGACAGCTAATTCACCCCTCCACTTT. Translation gives CASSSRTANSPLHF.

This clonotype was detected many times. The chain links TRBV24-1 to TRBJ2-1; 8 positions match TRBD2. After removal of 9 bases from V and 7 bases from J, the junction contained 16 bases not matched to a gene. Germline V gives CDR1 KGHDR, CDR2 SFDVKD. The CDR3 consists of 16 residues. The DNA of the CDR3 is TGTGCCACCGCCCTCGGGGGGGGGGCACAGGAGAATGAGCAGTTCTTC. It yields the protein CATALGGGAQENEQFF.

The DNA for the CDR3 is TGCAGTGCAGCCCGGGACAGGGCCTACGAGCAGTACTTC. Amino acid sequence: CSAARDRAYEQYF. The V gene is TRBV20-1, the J gene TRBJ2-7; TRBD1 agrees at 9 bases. Germline CDR1 DFQATT, CDR2 SNEGSKA (reference sequence). V lost 6 bases to trimming and J lost 2 bases; unmatched junction nucleotides: 5. The CDR3 consists of 13 residues.

The rearrangement joins TRBV19 to TRBJ2-1, with D possibly matching TRBD2 (6 bases). Germline CDR1 and CDR2: LNHDA and SQIVND (reference sequence). The V end was cut by 5 bases, the J end by 6 bases, with 17 bases between. The CDR3 length is 15 residues. This CDR3 is CASSRVGGGPNEQFF. The DNA for the CDR3 is TGTGCCAGTAGTCGTGTTGGGGGAGGCCCCAATGAGCAGTTCTTC.

Ten or more counts support this clonotype. The J gene is TRBJ2-6, the V gene TRBV20-1; possible D gene TRBD2, 5 bases. V was cut by 6 bases and J by 0 bases, with 6 bases left in between. The CDR3 has 13 residues. Per the germline V gene, CDR1 is DFQATT and CDR2 is SNEGSKA (reference sequence). The CDR3, as DNA: TGCAGTGCCCGGGGCTCTGGGGCCAACGTCCTGACTTTC. It encodes CSARGSGANVLTF.

This clonotype came up many times. This rearrangement joins TRBV3-1 to TRBJ2-3; TRBD2 matches at 9 bases. The CDR3 totals 14 residues. V lost 1 base, J lost 6 bases, and 2 bases stayed unmatched. Germline CDR1 is LGHDT and CDR2 is YNNKEL (reference sequence). In DNA form, the CDR3 reads TGTGCCAGCAGCCAAGGGGCGGGGGGGGATACGCAGTATTTT. Amino acid sequence: CASSQGAGGDTQYF.

This clonotype occurred many times. Written as DNA, the CDR3 is TGCGCCAGCAGCGTGGACGTACGGAACACTGAAGCTTTCTTT. Its protein is CASSVDVRNTEAFF. The chain employs TRBV5-1 and TRBJ1-1; D remains unclear. Trimming cost V 4 bases and J 1 base, with 11 bases left between them. The CDR3 spans 14 residues. In germline, CDR1 is SGHRS, CDR2 YFSETQ.

In the case of this clonotype: At one end the junction does not follow the germline gene, possibly because of a read error. The genes are TRBV5-5 and TRBJ2-5, with TRBD1 matching over 8 bases. The V gene's germline CDR1 is SGHKS and CDR2 YYEKEE (reference sequence). This CDR3 has 16 residues. DNA for the CDR3: TGCGCCAGCAGCCCTTCTGGACAGGGAGGAAGTTCAACCCAGTACTTC. Translated, it gives CASSPSGQGGSSTQYF.

This clonotype occurred many times. The rearrangement links TRBV15 to TRBJ1-1; D unresolved. There are 12 residues in the CDR3. Germline CDR1 and CDR2: LNHNV and YYDKDF (reference sequence). The germline V and J ends were trimmed by 3 bases and 6 bases, with 8 bases remaining between them. This CDR3 is CATSRPLAEAFF. CDR3 nucleotide sequence: TGTGCCACCAGCAGGCCTCTCGCTGAAGCTTTCTTT.